This T cell receptor beta chain appears in the sequencing data of a study of cytotoxic CD8 clonotypes in ibrutinib-treated CLL. As for the study in general: Response samples were drawn at a median of around 11 months of treatment, range 6 to 36. Among the samples, the mean was roughly 260,000 productive templates and tens of thousands of productive rearrangements.

Study-wide results and limits: Under therapy, public clonotypes either contracted or stayed stable, and they were uncommon.

Deep sequencing aimed at 1 in 200,000 to 1 in 1 million T cells' resolution. Sequenced by immunoSEQ multiplex PCR; TCRdb stores in-frame clones only, minus some. The sample comprises some 200,000 clones, approximately 75% of which are singletons, and around 10% rests with the top ten. CDR3 length: 15 residues. Germline CDR1 and CDR2: SGHRS and YFSETQ. The ends lost 3 bases at V and 0 bases at J; junction bases unmatched: 3. This clone was counted a few times. Its specificity is not known. The receptor was isolated from a human donor with chronic lymphocytic leukemia. V gene TRBV5-1 combines with J gene TRBJ1-3, with 7 positions matching TRBD1. Here the sequenced sample was PBMCs, taken after 12 months of ibrutinib treatment. The CDR3 DNA reads as TGCGCCAGCAGCTATCAGGGGGACTCTGGAAACACCATATATTTT. Its protein is CASSYQGDSGNTIYF.